The subject of this entry is one TCR beta chain. The data stem from a study of T cells after yellow fever vaccination. TCRdb reanalysed the 5' RACE reads using MiXCR and keeps one entry per CDR3 protein. The sample holds some 420,000 distinct CDR3 sequences, around a sixth seen once. Germline V gene sequence: CDR1 SGHRS, CDR2 YFSETQ. The CDR3 extends over 14 amino acids. Deletions cut 0 bases from V and 3 bases from J, with 10 bases between. The origin of this receptor is a man aged 18 to 30 who received the YFV17D yellow fever vaccine. This chain uses TRBV5-1 with TRBJ2-7, with D possibly being TRBD2 (6 bases). The material sequenced was PBMCs, taken before the yellow fever booster vaccination. The CDR3 sequence is CASSLGLGNYEQYF. DNA of the CDR3: TGCGCCAGCAGCTTGGGACTAGGGAACTACGAGCAGTACTTC.